Sequencing of this T cell receptor beta chain was carried out in a study of blood T cell repertoires in COVID-19. Whole-study context: COVID-19 samples, acute and convalescent, were from the United States, Italy and Spain. Nucleic acid was either cDNA or gDNA, and it came from T cells, B-cell-depleted T cells, or PBMCs.

Methods used by the authors: Counts of nucleated cells, estimated from reference gene primer amplification, were obtained. TCRdb's table, derived via immunoSEQ multiplex PCR, lists solely in-frame clones and lacks some. The DNA was the basis for D and trimming; V, J and clone size are from that table. The sample has roughly 250,000 clones, roughly 79% seen once; the top ten hold about 2.9%. V trimming: 5 bases; J trimming: 8 bases; junction bases outside the gene matches: 13. CDR3 length: 15 residues. CDR1 is LNHNV, CDR2 YYDKDF, per germline (reference sequence). This receptor was obtained from a woman aged 55-70 years with active or convalescent COVID-19. The sample was peripheral blood. V gene TRBV15 combines with J gene TRBJ2-3; 7 bases match TRBD1. The CDR3 DNA is TGTGCCACCAGCGATAGACAGGGCCGCACCGGTACGCAGTATTTT. This sequence encodes CATSDRQGRTGTQYF.